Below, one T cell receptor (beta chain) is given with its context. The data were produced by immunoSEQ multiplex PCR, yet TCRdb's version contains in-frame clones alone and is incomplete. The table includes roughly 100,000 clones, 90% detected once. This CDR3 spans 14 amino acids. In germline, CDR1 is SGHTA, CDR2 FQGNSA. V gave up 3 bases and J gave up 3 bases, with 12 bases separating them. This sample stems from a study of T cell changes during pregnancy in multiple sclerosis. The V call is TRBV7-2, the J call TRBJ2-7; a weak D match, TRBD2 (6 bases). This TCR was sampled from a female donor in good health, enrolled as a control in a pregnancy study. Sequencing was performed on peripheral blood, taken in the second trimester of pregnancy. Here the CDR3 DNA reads TGTGCCAGCAGCTTGGGCGGGAAAAACTACGAGCAGTACTTC. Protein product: CASSLGGKNYEQYF.